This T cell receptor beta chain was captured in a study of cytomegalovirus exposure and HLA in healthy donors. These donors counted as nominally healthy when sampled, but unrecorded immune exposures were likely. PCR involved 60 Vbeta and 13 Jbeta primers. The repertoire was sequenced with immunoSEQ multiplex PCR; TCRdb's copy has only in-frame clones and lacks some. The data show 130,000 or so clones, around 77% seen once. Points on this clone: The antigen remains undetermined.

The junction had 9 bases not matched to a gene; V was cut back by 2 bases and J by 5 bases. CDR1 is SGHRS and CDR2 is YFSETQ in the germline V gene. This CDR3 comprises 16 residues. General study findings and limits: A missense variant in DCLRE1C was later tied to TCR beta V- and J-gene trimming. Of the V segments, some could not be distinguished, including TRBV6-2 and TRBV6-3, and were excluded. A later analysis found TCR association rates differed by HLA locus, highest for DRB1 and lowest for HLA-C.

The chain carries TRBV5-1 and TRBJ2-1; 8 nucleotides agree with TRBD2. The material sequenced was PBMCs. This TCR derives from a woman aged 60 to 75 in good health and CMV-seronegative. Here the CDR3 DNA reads TGCGCCAGCAGCTTCTCGACTAGCGCGGGAAACAATGAGCAGTTCTTC. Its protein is CASSFSTSAGNNEQFF.